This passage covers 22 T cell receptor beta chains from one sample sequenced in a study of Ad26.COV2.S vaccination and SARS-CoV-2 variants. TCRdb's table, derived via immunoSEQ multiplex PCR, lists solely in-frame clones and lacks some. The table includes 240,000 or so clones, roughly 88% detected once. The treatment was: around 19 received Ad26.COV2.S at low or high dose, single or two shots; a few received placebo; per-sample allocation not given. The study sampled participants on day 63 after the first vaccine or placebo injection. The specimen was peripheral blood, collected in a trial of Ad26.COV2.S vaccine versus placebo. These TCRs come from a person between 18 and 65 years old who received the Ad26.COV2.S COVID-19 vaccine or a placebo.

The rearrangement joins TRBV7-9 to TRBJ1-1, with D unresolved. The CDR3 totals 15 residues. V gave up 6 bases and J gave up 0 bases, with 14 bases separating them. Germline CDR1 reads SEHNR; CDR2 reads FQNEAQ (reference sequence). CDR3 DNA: TGTGCCAGCAGACCTAAAACGCCTGTGAACACTGAAGCTTTCTTT. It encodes CASRPKTPVNTEAFF.

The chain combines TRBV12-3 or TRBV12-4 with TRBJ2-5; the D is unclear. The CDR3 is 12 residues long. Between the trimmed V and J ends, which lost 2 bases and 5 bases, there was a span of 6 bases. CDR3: CASSLFRETQYF. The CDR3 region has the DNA TGTGCCAGCAGTTTATTTAGGGAGACCCAGTACTTC.

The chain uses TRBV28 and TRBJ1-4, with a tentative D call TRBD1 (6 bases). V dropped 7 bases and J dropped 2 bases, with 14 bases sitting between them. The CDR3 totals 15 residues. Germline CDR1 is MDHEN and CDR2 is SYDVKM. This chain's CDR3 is CASNQGGGTNEKLFF. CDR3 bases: TGTGCCAGCAACCAAGGGGGAGGGACTAATGAAAAACTGTTTTTT.

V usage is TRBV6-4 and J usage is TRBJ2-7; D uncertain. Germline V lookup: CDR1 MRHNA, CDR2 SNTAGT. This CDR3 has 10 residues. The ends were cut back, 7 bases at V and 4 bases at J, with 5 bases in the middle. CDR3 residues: CASTRYEQYF. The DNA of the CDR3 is TGTGCCAGCACCCGGTACGAGCAGTACTTC.

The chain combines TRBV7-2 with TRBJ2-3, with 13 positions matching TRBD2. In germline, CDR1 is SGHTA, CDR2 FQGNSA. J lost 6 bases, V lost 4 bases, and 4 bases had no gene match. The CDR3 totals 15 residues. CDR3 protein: CASSYPGLAGDTQYF. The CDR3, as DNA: TGTGCCAGCAGCTACCCGGGACTAGCGGGGGATACGCAGTATTTT.

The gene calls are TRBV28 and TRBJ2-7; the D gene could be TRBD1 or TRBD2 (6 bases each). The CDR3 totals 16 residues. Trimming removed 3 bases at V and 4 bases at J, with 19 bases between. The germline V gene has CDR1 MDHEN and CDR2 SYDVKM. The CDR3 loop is CASSFSEGVVKYEQYF. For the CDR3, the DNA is TGTGCCAGCAGTTTTTCGGAGGGGGTAGTCAAATACGAGCAGTACTTC.

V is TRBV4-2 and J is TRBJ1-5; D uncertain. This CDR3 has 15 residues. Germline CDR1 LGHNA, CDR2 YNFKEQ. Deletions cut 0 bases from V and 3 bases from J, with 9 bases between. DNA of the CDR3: TGTGCCAGCAGCCAAGACCCACAGTACAATCAGCCCCAGCATTTT. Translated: CASSQDPQYNQPQHF.

The DNA of the CDR3 is TGCGCCAGCAGCCTACCGACACCCAAAGAGACCCAGTACTTC. Its protein is CASSLPTPKETQYF. The chain carries TRBV10-1 and TRBJ2-5; D not certain. CDR1 and CDR2 (germline): WNHNN, SYGVQD (reference sequence). Trimming shortened V by 6 bases and J by 3 bases, and 14 bases separated the two germline ends. The CDR3 covers 14 residues.

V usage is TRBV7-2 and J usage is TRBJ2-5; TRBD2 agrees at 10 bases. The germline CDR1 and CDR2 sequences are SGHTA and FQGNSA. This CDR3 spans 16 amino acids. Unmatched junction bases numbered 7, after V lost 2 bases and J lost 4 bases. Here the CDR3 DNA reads TGTGCCAGCAGCTTACGGCCTAGCGGGGGCTCAGAGACCCAGTACTTC. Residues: CASSLRPSGGSETQYF.

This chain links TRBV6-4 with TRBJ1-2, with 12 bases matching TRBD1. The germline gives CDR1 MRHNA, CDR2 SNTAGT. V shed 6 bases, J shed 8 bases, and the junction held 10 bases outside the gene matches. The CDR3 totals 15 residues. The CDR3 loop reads CASRGTGGGSEGYTF. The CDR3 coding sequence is TGTGCCAGCAGAGGGACAGGGGGCGGCTCTGAAGGCTACACCTTC.

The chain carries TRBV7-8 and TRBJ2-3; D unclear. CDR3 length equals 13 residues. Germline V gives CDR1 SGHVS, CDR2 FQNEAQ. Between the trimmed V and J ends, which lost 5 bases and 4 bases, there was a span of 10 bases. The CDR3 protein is CASSPVQADTQYF. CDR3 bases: TGTGCCAGCAGCCCCGTTCAGGCAGATACGCAGTATTTT. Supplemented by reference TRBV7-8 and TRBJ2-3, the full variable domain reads GAGVSQSPRYKVAKRGQDVALRCDPISGHVSLFWYQQALGQGPEFLTYFQNEAQLDKSGLPSDRFFAERPEGSVSTLKIQRTQQEDSAVYLCASSPVQADTQYFGPGTRLTVL.

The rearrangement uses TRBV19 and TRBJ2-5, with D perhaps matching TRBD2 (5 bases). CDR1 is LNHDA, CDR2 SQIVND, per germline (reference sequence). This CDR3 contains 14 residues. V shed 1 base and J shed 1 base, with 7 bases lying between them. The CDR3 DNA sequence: TGTGCCAGTAGTATAGGACTAAGCCAAGAGACCCAGTACTTC. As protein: CASSIGLSQETQYF.

The CDR3 DNA reads as TGTGCCAGTACCCGAGGGGTTGGGAACACTGAAGCTTTCTTT. This gives the protein CASTRGVGNTEAFF. This chain uses TRBV19 with TRBJ1-1, with a tentative D call TRBD1 (5 bases). V lost 7 bases and J lost 1, with 13 bases in between. Germline V gives CDR1 LNHDA, CDR2 SQIVND (reference sequence). The CDR3 has 14 amino acids.

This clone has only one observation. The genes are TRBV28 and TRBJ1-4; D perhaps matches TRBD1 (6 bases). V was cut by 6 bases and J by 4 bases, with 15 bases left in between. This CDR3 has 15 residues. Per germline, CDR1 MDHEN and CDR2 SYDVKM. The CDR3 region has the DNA TGTGCCAGCAGGGGGAGACAGGCGTATAATGAAAAACTGTTTTTT. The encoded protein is CASRGRQAYNEKLFF.

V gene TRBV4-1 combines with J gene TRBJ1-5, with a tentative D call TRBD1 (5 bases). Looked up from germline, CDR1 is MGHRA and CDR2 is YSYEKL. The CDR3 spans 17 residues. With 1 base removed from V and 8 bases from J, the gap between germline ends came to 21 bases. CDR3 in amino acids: CASSQGLLQANPEPQHF. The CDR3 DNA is TGCGCCAGCAGCCAAGGCCTATTACAGGCTAACCCGGAGCCCCAGCATTTT.

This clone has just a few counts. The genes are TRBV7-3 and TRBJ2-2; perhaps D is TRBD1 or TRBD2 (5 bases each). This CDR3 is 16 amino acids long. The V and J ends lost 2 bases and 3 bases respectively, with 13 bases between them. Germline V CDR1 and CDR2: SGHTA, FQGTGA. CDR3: CASSLWGGLDTGELFF. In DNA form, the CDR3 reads TGTGCCAGCAGCTTATGGGGCGGACTCGACACCGGGGAGCTGTTTTTT. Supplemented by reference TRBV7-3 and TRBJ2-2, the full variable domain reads GAGVSQTPSNKVTEKGKYVELRCDPISGHTALYWYRQSLGQGPEFLIYFQGTGAADDSGLPNDRFFAVRPEGSVSTLKIQRTERGDSAVYLCASSLWGGLDTGELFFGEGSRLTVL.

The CDR3 protein is CASSYADRAPLHF. The CDR3 nucleotides are TGTGCCAGCAGTTACGCGGACAGGGCCCCCCTCCACTTT. This chain joins TRBV6-2 or TRBV6-3 and TRBJ1-6; TRBD1 agrees at 8 bases. This CDR3 contains 13 residues. V lost 2 bases, J lost 13 bases, and 4 bases stayed unmatched. Germline CDR1 reads MNHEY; CDR2 reads SVGEGT.

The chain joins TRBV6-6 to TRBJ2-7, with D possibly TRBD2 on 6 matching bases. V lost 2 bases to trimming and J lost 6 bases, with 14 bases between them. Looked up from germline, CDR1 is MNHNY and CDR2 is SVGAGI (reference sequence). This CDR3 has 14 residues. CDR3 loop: CASSYRGSGREQYF. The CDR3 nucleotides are TGTGCCAGCAGTTACCGGGGAAGCGGGCGCGAGCAGTACTTC.

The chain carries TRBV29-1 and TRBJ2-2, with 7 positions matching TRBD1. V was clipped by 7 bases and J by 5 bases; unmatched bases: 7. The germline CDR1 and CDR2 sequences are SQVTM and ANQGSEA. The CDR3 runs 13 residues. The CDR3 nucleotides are TGCAGCGCAACTTGGGGACAGACCGGGGAGCTGTTTTTT. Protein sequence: CSATWGQTGELFF.

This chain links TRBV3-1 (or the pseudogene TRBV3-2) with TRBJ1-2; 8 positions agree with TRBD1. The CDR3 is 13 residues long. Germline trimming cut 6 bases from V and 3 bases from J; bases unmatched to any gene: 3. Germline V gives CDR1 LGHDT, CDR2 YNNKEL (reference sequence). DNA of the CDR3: TGTGCCAGCAGACCACAGGGGGACTATGGCTACACCTTC. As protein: CASRPQGDYGYTF.

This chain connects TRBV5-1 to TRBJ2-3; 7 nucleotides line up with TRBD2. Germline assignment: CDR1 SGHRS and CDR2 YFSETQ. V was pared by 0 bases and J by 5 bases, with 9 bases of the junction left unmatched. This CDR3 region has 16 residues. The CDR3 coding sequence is TGCGCCAGCAGCTTGGGGGTCGGGGAGCGGGGAGATACGCAGTATTTT. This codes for CASSLGVGERGDTQYF.

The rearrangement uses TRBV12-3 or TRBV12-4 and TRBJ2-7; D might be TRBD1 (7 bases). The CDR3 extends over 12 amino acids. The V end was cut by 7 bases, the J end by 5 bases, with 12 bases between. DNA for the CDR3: TGTGCCAGCAACCAGGGGGGACACGAGCAGTACTTC. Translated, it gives CASNQGGHEQYF.